This T cell receptor (beta chain) appears in the sequencing data of a study of T cell responses to AZD1222 COVID-19 vaccine (dated by TCRdb to 2020 to 2022). Background for the entire study: AZD1222 recipients given second doses at about 4 weeks or at about 12 weeks were pooled, since spike-specific TCR depth and breadth were not found to differ between the two schedules. TCR sequencing covered 233 trial participants: 200 to 220 given two doses of AZD1222 and about 26 given two doses of MenACWY control vaccine. Trial participants were enrolled by age into subgroups of 18-55, 56-69 and 70-plus years, and about 150, 27 and 61 TCR-sequenced participants, respectively, were included in these subgroups. The full study reports these points: The vaccine-associated CD4 TCRs covered the entire spike protein, and the dominant responses fell in regions 160-218 and 743-854. Spike-specific TCR breadth and depth rose significantly after two AZD1222 doses compared with day 0 and with MenACWY recipients. Because no day 14 peak-response samples were available, repertoires were characterized only after the peak T cell response. Epitopes outside the regions mutated in the B.1.351 and B.1.1.7 variants were reportedly recognized by nearly half of the unique spike-specific TCRs. The 56-69-year group was small, and its depth increase did not reach significance, likely because of low power. Only six or seven AZD1222 recipients were SARS-CoV-2 seropositive at baseline, limiting conclusions about previously exposed vaccinees. Participants were mostly white British, with more females than males. The authors suggested clonal diversity may have been underestimated.

To note about this clone: The specificity of this receptor is unknown. Base-call qualities are not available, and no considerably larger clone is one nucleotide away.

Reading the label with the study, this specimen's time point is: baseline before first vaccination. Vaccinee samples were obtained from the UK trials COV001 and COV002, which included a single-blind randomized controlled phase 2/3 trial of AZD1222 (ChAdOx1 nCoV-19) in healthy adults. Trial participant PBMC samples were collected at day 0 and day 28 after the second dose for TCRbeta chain sequencing. The CDR3 regions of human TCRbeta chains were analyzed by immunosequencing. The paper's data handling went like this. Repertoire TCRs were matched against a reference library of SARS-CoV-2-specific TCRs generated with the MIRA antigen-specificity platform. Breadth meant the fraction of unique TCRs that were SARS-CoV-2-associated, whereas depth meant the fraction of total T cells that were SARS-CoV-2-associated. Using the MIRA data, each spike-specific TCR was assigned both to the spike region to which the TCR was reactive and to a CD4 or CD8 class. Log10-transformed breadth and depth values were compared by one-way ANOVA with Sidak's multiple comparisons tests. This immuneACCESS table, as held by TCRdb, lists in-frame sequences with V and J called but not all clones. Of the missing ones, under half trace to an unresolved V gene in checked studies; the others have no known cause. For V, J and clone size, that table is used; D and trimming come from the DNA. This sample gives roughly 100,000 clones in total; 91% of them show up just once. The ten biggest clones cover 45% of the sample.

Spanning cysteine to phenylalanine, the CDR3 consists of 15 amino acids. The entry retains the CDR3 DNA only, 45 bases that are in frame from base 1. Reading the germline V gene gives CDR1 SGHVS and CDR2 FQNEAQ. Here V drops 5 bases and J drops 3 bases, and the junction holds 7 bases not matched to any gene. The source is an adult in good health. The chain couples TRBV7-8 to TRBJ1-5; 7 nucleotides in the junction match TRBD1. Sequenced material: peripheral blood, taken on day 0 of AZD1222 vaccination. Read as DNA, the sequence is TGTGCCAGCAGCGATCAAGGACAGGTCAATCAGCCCCAGCATTTT. This yields the protein CASSDQGQVNQPQHF.